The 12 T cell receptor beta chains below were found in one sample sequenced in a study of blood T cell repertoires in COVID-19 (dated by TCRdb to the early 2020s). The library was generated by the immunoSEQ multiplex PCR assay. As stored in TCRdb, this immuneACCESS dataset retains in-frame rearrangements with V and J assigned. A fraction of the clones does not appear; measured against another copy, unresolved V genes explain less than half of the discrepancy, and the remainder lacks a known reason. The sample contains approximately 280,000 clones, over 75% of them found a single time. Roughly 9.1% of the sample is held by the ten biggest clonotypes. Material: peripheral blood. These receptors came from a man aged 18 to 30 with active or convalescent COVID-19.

The CDR3 DNA is TGCGCCAGCAGCCAAGAAGGCGGGATCCAGGCCCTCCACTTT. Protein sequence: CASSQEGGIQALHF. The chain joins TRBV4-1 to TRBJ1-6, with D uncertain. V lost 0 bases and J 14 bases, leaving 14 bases between the germline ends. This CDR3 contains 14 residues. Germline CDR1 reads MGHRA; CDR2 reads YSYEKL.

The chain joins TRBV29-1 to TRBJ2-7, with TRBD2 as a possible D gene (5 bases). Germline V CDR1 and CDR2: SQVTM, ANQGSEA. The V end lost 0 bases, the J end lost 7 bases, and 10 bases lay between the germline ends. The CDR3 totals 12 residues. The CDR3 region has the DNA TGCAGCGTTGAAGACGGACTCCATGAGCAGTACTTC. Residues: CSVEDGLHEQYF.

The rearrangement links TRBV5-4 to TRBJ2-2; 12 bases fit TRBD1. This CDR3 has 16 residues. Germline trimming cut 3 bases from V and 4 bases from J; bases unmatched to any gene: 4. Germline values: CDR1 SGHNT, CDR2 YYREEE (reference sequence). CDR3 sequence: CASSSRDRGPTGELFF. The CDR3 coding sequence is TGTGCCAGCAGCTCCCGGGACAGGGGGCCCACCGGGGAGCTGTTTTTT.

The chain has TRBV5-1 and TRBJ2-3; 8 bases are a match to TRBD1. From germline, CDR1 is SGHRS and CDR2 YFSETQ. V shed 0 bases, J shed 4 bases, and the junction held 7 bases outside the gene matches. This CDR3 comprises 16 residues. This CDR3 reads CASSLDGQGVADTQYF. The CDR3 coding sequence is TGCGCCAGCAGCTTGGATGGACAGGGCGTAGCAGATACGCAGTATTTT.

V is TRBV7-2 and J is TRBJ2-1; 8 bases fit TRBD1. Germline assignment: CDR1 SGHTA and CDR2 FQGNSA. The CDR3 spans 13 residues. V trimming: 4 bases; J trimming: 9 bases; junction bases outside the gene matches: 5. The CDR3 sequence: CASSSRTGIEQFF. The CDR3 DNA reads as TGTGCCAGCAGCTCCCGGACAGGGATTGAGCAGTTCTTC.

This CDR3 reads CASSEMDRGLDETQYF. Written as DNA, the CDR3 is TGCGCCAGCAGTGAGATGGACAGGGGATTGGACGAGACCCAGTACTTC. The chain couples TRBV10-2 to TRBJ2-5, with 9 bases lining up with TRBD1. The CDR3 runs to 16 residues. CDR1 and CDR2 from the germline V gene are WSHSY and SAAADI. V dropped 2 bases and J dropped 5; count of bases not matched to a gene: 9.

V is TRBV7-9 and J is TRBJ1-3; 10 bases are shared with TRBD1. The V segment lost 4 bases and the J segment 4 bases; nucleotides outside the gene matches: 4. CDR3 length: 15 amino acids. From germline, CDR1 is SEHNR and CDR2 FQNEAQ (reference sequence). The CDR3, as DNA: TGTGCCAGCAGCTGGACAGGGGGTAAAGGAAACACCATATATTTT. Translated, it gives CASSWTGGKGNTIYF.

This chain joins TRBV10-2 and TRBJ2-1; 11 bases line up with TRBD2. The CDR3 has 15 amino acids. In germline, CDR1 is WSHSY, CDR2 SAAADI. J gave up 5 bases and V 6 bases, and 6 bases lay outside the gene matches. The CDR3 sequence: CASSALAGGHNEQFF. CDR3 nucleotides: TGCGCCAGCAGCGCCCTAGCGGGGGGTCACAATGAGCAGTTCTTC.

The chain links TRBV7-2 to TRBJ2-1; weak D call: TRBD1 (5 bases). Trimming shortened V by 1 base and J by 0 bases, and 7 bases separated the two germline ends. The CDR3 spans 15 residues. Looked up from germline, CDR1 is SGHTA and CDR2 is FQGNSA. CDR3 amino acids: CASSLGGDSYNEQFF. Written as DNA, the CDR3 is TGTGCCAGCAGCTTAGGGGGCGACTCCTACAATGAGCAGTTCTTC.

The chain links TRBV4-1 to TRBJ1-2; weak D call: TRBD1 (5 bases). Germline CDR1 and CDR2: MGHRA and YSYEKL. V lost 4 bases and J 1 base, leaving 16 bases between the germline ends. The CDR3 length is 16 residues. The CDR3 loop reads CASSPTTLGDNYGYTF. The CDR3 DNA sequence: TGCGCCAGCAGCCCTACCACGCTAGGGGATAACTATGGCTACACCTTC.

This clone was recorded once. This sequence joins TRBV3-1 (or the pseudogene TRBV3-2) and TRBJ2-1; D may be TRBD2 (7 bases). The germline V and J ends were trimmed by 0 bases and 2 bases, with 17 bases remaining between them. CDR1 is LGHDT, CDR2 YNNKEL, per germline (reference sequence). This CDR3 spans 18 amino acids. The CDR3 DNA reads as TGTGCCAGCAGCCAAGATTTTGGAGGGGGGGCCGCCTACAATGAGCAGTTCTTC. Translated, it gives CASSQDFGGGAAYNEQFF.

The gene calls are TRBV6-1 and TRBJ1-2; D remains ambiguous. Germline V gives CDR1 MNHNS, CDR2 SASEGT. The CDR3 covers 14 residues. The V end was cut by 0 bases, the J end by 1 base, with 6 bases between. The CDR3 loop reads CASSEAPYNYGYTF. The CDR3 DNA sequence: TGTGCCAGCAGTGAAGCTCCCTATAACTATGGCTACACCTTC.